This T cell receptor beta chain stems from a study of T-cell memory formation after mild COVID-19. Study results and limitations: Clones that shrank (day 15 to 85) were balanced CD4/CD8, whereas later expanders leaned CD4+.

5'RACE, which relied on constant-segment primers, yielded TCR alpha and TCR beta cDNA libraries carrying sample barcodes and UMIs. MiXCR, applied by TCRdb to the 5' RACE reads, yields one record per CDR3 protein. The repertoire includes around 110,000 distinct CDR3 sequences, around 15% of them detected once, and less than 45% sits in the top ten. This clonotype has a handful of counts. Its antigen is not identified. The V end lost 3 bases, the J end lost 3 bases, and 13 bases lay between the germline ends. The CDR3 has 15 amino acids. CDR1 is SGDLS, CDR2 YYNGEE, per germline. The sequencing input was PBMCs or a T cell subset sorted from them (not recorded which). The TCR was taken from a man between 18 and 29 years old who had mild COVID-19 (a few samples of this study predate the infection). Cell type and time point are not known. V and J are TRBV9 and TRBJ2-1; possibly TRBD2 for D (6 bases). CDR3 residues: CASSAGGPLYNEQFF. The CDR3 DNA is TGTGCCAGCAGCGCCGGGGGACCCCTCTACAATGAGCAGTTCTTC.